This entry features one T cell receptor beta chain sequence. The antigen is undetermined. Per the germline V gene, CDR1 is SGHNT and CDR2 is YYREEE (reference sequence). There are 14 residues in the CDR3. Between the trimmed V and J ends, which lost 4 bases and 2 bases, there was a span of 13 bases. This entry comes from a study of T cell responses to AZD1222 COVID-19 vaccine. Measured with immunoSEQ multiplex PCR; TCRdb has only the in-frame clones, and not every one. The data show some 180,000 clones, about 90% seen once. Study-wide results and limits: Donor demographics were predominantly white British with a female majority; clonal diversity may be underestimated.

This chain uses TRBV5-4 with TRBJ2-7, with D perhaps assigned TRBD1 or TRBD2 (5 bases each). Sequences were derived from peripheral blood, sampled on day 0 of AZD1222 vaccination. This TCR was recovered from an adult in good health. The CDR3 here is CASSAGRDPYEQYF. The DNA of the CDR3 is TGTGCCAGCAGCGCTGGCAGGGACCCCTACGAGCAGTACTTC.